These 31 T cell receptor beta chains were sequenced from one sample in a study of blood T cell repertoires in COVID-19. Sequenced by immunoSEQ multiplex PCR; TCRdb stores in-frame clones only, minus some. The sample contains over 20,000 clones, approximately 75% of which appear only once. The sample taken for sequencing was peripheral blood. The origin of the receptors is a middle-aged man with COVID-19, enrolled during active disease.

The chain joins TRBV11-2 to TRBJ2-5; weak D call: TRBD2 (7 bases). V shed 0 bases and J shed 5 bases, with 13 bases lying between them. Germline CDR1 is SGHAT and CDR2 is FQNNGV. The CDR3 is made up of 15 amino acids. The CDR3 nucleotides read TGTGCCAGCAGCTTAGATGGGGGGGCCGGGGAGACCCAGTACTTC. This encodes CASSLDGGAGETQYF.

This chain joins TRBV6-1 and TRBJ2-2; 8 bases line up with TRBD1. The germline gives CDR1 MNHNS, CDR2 SASEGT. V dropped 1 base and J dropped 7; count of bases not matched to a gene: 5. There are 15 residues in the CDR3. The CDR3 spells CASSEGTGKVGELFF. DNA of the CDR3: TGTGCCAGCAGTGAAGGGACAGGGAAGGTCGGGGAGCTGTTTTTT.

The chain is built from TRBV5-5 and TRBJ1-5; possible D gene TRBD1, 6 bases. The CDR3 length is 18 residues. Trimming took 7 bases from V and 0 from J, leaving 23 bases between them. CDR1 and CDR2 (germline): SGHKS, YYEKEE (reference sequence). This CDR3 is CASPRRTDDRHSNQPQHF. In DNA, the CDR3 is TGTGCCAGCCCTAGGAGGACAGACGACCGCCATAGCAATCAGCCCCAGCATTTT.

The CDR3 loop reads CASSLSGGRGTDTQYF. The CDR3 DNA sequence: TGTGCCAGCAGCTTAAGCGGAGGGCGGGGCACAGATACGCAGTATTTT. The chain uses TRBV7-3 and TRBJ2-3, with D possibly being TRBD2 (6 bases). With 1 base removed from V and 1 base from J, the gap between germline ends came to 12 bases. The CDR3 covers 16 residues. Germline CDR1 reads SGHTA; CDR2 reads FQGTGA. Full variable domain (remainder filled in from reference TRBV7-3 and TRBJ2-3): GAGVSQTPSNKVTEKGKYVELRCDPISGHTALYWYRQSLGQGPEFLIYFQGTGAADDSGLPNDRFFAVRPEGSVSTLKIQRTERGDSAVYLCASSLSGGRGTDTQYFGPGTRLTVL.

The chain employs TRBV10-3 and TRBJ1-2; a possible D gene is TRBD1 (5 bases). V lost 0 bases to trimming and J lost 4 bases, with 12 bases between them. Germline CDR1 is ENHRY and CDR2 is SYGVKD. The CDR3 length is 15 residues. The CDR3: CAISESGGGTYGYTF. The CDR3 DNA is TGTGCCATCAGTGAGTCGGGGGGAGGAACCTATGGCTACACCTTC.

V is TRBV19 and J is TRBJ1-2; D remains unclear. This CDR3 is built from 13 residues. V was trimmed by 1 base and J by 3 bases, leaving 6 bases between them. CDR1 is LNHDA, CDR2 SQIVND, per germline (reference sequence). The CDR3 nucleotides read TGTGCCAGTAGTATAGGACTTGACTATGGCTACACCTTC. Protein sequence: CASSIGLDYGYTF.

There are a few counts of this clone. The V gene is TRBV27, the J gene TRBJ2-2; D remains unclear. Germline V gene lookup returns CDR1 MNHEY and CDR2 SMNVEV (reference sequence). V shed 4 bases and J shed 5 bases, with 11 bases lying between them. This CDR3 spans 14 amino acids. The CDR3 DNA reads TGTGCCAGCAGTTGGCAGAGGCGGACCGGGGAGCTGTTTTTT. Protein: CASSWQRRTGELFF.

J is TRBJ1-2 and V is TRBV18; TRBD1 matches 9 bases. This CDR3 has 15 amino acids. CDR1 is KGHSH and CDR2 is LQKENI in the germline V gene. V shed 3 bases and J 4 bases; nucleotides not matched to a gene: 6. CDR3 region: CASSPWTGDFYGYTF. The DNA of the CDR3 is TGTGCCAGCTCACCTTGGACAGGGGACTTCTATGGCTACACCTTC.

The genes are TRBV6-5 and TRBJ1-5; D ambiguous. The CDR3 sequence is 12 residues long. V lost 6 bases, J lost 7 bases, and 10 bases lay in between. Germline lookup yields CDR1 MNHEY and CDR2 SVGAGI. The CDR3 sequence is CASRPSGQPQHF. Here the CDR3 DNA reads TGTGCCAGCAGGCCTTCCGGGCAGCCCCAGCATTTT.

V usage is TRBV29-1 and J usage is TRBJ2-7, with 7 bases aligning to TRBD2. CDR3 length: 15 amino acids. The germline CDR1 and CDR2 sequences are SQVTM and ANQGSEA. V was clipped by 3 bases and J by 2 bases; unmatched bases: 10. The CDR3 region has the DNA TGCAGCGTTGACAGTGAGGCCGGGGGGACCTACGAGCAGTACTTC. It yields the protein CSVDSEAGGTYEQYF.

The chain couples TRBV5-1 to TRBJ1-1; tentatively, D is TRBD1 (5 bases). Trimming left V 4 bases short and J 3 bases short, with 16 bases between. This CDR3 region has 15 residues. Germline lookup yields CDR1 SGHRS and CDR2 YFSETQ. The DNA of the CDR3 is TGCGCCAGCAGCCCGACAGTCGGCGGGGACACTGAAGCTTTCTTT. Residues: CASSPTVGGDTEAFF.

V usage is TRBV3-1 (or the pseudogene TRBV3-2) and J usage is TRBJ2-3; TRBD2 is a possible D gene (7 bases). Trimming pared 6 bases from V and 2 bases from J, leaving 15 bases between. The CDR3 length is 15 residues. Germline-derived CDR1 and CDR2 are LGHDT and YNNKEL (reference sequence). CDR3 coding DNA: TGTGCCAGCAGTACGGGGGGCTACGACACAGATACGCAGTATTTT. Residues: CASSTGGYDTDTQYF.

This clone was seen a single time. This sequence joins TRBV30 and TRBJ1-6; D is undetermined. The CDR3 contains 17 residues. The germline V gene has CDR1 GTSNPN and CDR2 SVGIG (reference sequence). V was clipped by 0 bases and J by 0 bases, with 12 bases between them. This CDR3 is CAWSVGDWSSYNSPLHF. The CDR3 DNA follows: TGTGCCTGGAGTGTAGGCGATTGGAGCTCCTATAATTCACCCCTCCACTTT. The entire variable domain, with the rest obtained from reference TRBV30 and TRBJ1-6, is as follows: SQTIHQWPATLVQPVGSPLSLECTVEGTSNPNLYWYRQAAGRGLQLLFYSVGIGQISSEVPQNLSASRPQDRQFILSSKKLLLSDSGFYLCAWSVGDWSSYNSPLHFGNGTRLTVT.

The chain combines TRBV4-1 with TRBJ2-1; the match to TRBD2 covers 8 bases. V dropped 2 bases and J dropped 8; count of bases not matched to a gene: 11. Germline CDR1 and CDR2: MGHRA and YSYEKL. CDR3 length: 16 residues. CDR3 bases: TGCGCCAGCAGCCAATACTCAGCGGGAGTTCGCGATGAGCAGTTCTTC. Translated: CASSQYSAGVRDEQFF.

The chain uses TRBV9 and TRBJ1-2; no definite D call. The CDR3 is 13 residues long. V dropped 4 bases and J dropped 1 base, with 8 bases sitting between them. Looked up from germline, CDR1 is SGDLS and CDR2 is YYNGEE. CDR3 sequence: CASSYQNNYGYTF. CDR3 nucleotides: TGTGCCAGCAGCTACCAGAATAACTATGGCTACACCTTC.

This CDR3 reads CASSLYPGGLRGYTF. In nucleotides, the CDR3 is TGTGCCAGCAGTTTATACCCGGGAGGGTTGAGGGGCTACACCTTC. The chain uses TRBV27 and TRBJ1-2; D is ambiguous. The germline V gene has CDR1 MNHEY and CDR2 SMNVEV (reference sequence). The V end lost 1 base, the J end lost 8 bases, and 17 bases lay between the germline ends. The CDR3 length is 15 residues.

The chain uses TRBV28 and TRBJ2-5, with 10 bases identical to TRBD2. Per germline, CDR1 MDHEN and CDR2 SYDVKM. The CDR3 extends over 14 amino acids. V dropped 7 bases and J dropped 1; count of bases not matched to a gene: 3. CDR3 DNA sequence: TGTGCCAGCATTAGCGGGGGGCCCCAAGAGACCCAGTACTTC. This encodes CASISGGPQETQYF.

The gene calls are TRBV24-1 and TRBJ2-3, with no clear D. This CDR3 comprises 13 residues. Germline CDR1 reads KGHDR; CDR2 reads SFDVKD. The V end lost 4 bases, the J end lost 6 bases, and 10 bases lay between the germline ends. The CDR3 loop is CATSEAPVDTQYF. In nucleotides, the CDR3 is TGTGCCACCAGTGAGGCCCCAGTGGATACGCAGTATTTT.

The CDR3 region is CAAIADNSGNTIYF. The DNA for the CDR3 is TGTGCCGCCATAGCAGATAACTCTGGAAACACCATATATTTT. The V gene is TRBV10-3, the J gene TRBJ1-3; D unresolved. With 11 bases removed from V and 0 bases from J, the gap between germline ends came to 14 bases. Per the germline V gene, CDR1 is ENHRY and CDR2 is SYGVKD. The CDR3 totals 14 residues.

CDR3 sequence (DNA): TGTGCCATCAGACCAGGGGAAGGCCAGCCCCAGCATTTT. It yields the protein CAIRPGEGQPQHF. The chain recombines TRBV10-3 with TRBJ1-5, with D perhaps matching TRBD1 (6 bases). Germline V CDR1 and CDR2: ENHRY, SYGVKD. This CDR3 has 13 amino acids. Trimming pared 6 bases from V and 7 bases from J, leaving 13 bases between.

The chain joins TRBV27 to TRBJ1-3, with D possibly being TRBD1 (5 bases). Trimming left V 4 bases short and J 4 bases short, with 8 bases between. The CDR3 length is 13 residues. CDR1 is MNHEY and CDR2 is SMNVEV in the germline V gene (reference sequence). CDR3 nucleotide sequence: TGTGCCAGCAGTTCACACAGGGGAAACACCATATATTTT. Its protein is CASSSHRGNTIYF.

V usage is TRBV27 and J usage is TRBJ1-2; TRBD1 agrees at 7 bases. V gave up 1 base and J gave up 3 bases; unmatched junction bases: 8. The CDR3 is 16 residues long. Germline CDR1 MNHEY, CDR2 SMNVEV (reference sequence). CDR3 sequence (DNA): TGTGCCAGCAGTTTATGGGCACAGGGGTCGGACTATGGCTACACCTTC. This translates into CASSLWAQGSDYGYTF.

This chain's CDR3 is CAWSGLSRNQPQHF. The CDR3 DNA sequence: TGTGCCTGGTCAGGGTTGAGCCGCAATCAGCCCCAGCATTTT. The chain recombines TRBV30 with TRBJ1-5, with a weak D call TRBD1 (5 bases). CDR3 length: 14 residues. Germline-derived CDR1 and CDR2 are GTSNPN and SVGIG (reference sequence). The germline V and J ends were trimmed by 5 bases and 2 bases, with 13 bases remaining between them. The variable domain in full, completed from reference TRBV30 and TRBJ1-5, reads SQTIHQWPATLVQPVGSPLSLECTVEGTSNPNLYWYRQAAGRGLQLLFYSVGIGQISSEVPQNLSASRPQDRQFILSSKKLLLSDSGFYLCAWSGLSRNQPQHFGDGTRLSIL.

Of note for this clone: The junction does not match germline at one end; this may be a read error. The rearrangement links TRBV15 to TRBJ2-2; 8 positions match TRBD1. The CDR3 is 16 amino acids. CDR1 and CDR2 (germline): LNHNV, YYDKDF (reference sequence). The CDR3, as DNA: TGTGCCACCAGGAGAGCCGAGACAGGGGACACCGGGGAGCTGTTTTTT. As protein: CATRRAETGDTGELFF.

The genes are TRBV4-1 and TRBJ2-1; 10 nucleotides align to TRBD2. V lost 3 bases and J lost 8; bases outside the gene matches: 10. The CDR3 has 16 amino acids. Germline CDR1 is MGHRA and CDR2 is YSYEKL. The CDR3 is CASSQATTSGNDEQFF. The CDR3, as DNA: TGCGCCAGCAGCCAGGCAACAACTAGCGGGAATGATGAGCAGTTCTTC.

The chain employs TRBV4-1 and TRBJ2-7; a possible D gene is TRBD1 (6 bases). This CDR3 has 15 amino acids. Germline values: CDR1 MGHRA, CDR2 YSYEKL. Trimming took 1 base from V and 1 from J, leaving 11 bases between them. In nucleotides, the CDR3 is TGCGCCAGCAGCCAAGGGCAAGGGGGATCCTACGAGCAGTACTTC. Translating it yields CASSQGQGGSYEQYF.

The rearrangement uses TRBV5-4 and TRBJ2-3, with D unresolved. V was trimmed by 4 bases and J by 0 bases, leaving 12 bases between them. Germline V lookup: CDR1 SGHNT, CDR2 YYREEE (reference sequence). This CDR3 spans 15 amino acids. CDR3 sequence: CASSRPPGSTDTQYF. Here the CDR3 DNA reads TGTGCCAGCAGCCGCCCACCGGGTAGCACAGATACGCAGTATTTT.

Of note for this clone: Sequence at one end of the junction differs from germline and may be a read error. The gene calls are TRBV7-7 and TRBJ2-1, with TRBD2 as a possible D gene (6 bases). The CDR3 is 15 residues long. Per germline, CDR1 SSHAT and CDR2 FNYEAQ (reference sequence). The CDR3 DNA reads TGTGCTAGCAGCCCATCCCACGGGGGATACAATGAGCAGTTCTTC. Its protein product is CASSPSHGGYNEQFF.

The chain combines TRBV29-1 with TRBJ2-3; tentatively, D is TRBD1 (6 bases). Trimming shortened V by 1 base and J by 4 bases, and 12 bases separated the two germline ends. This CDR3 is 14 amino acids long. Germline V gene sequence: CDR1 SQVTM, CDR2 ANQGSEA. The CDR3 reads CSVEGGRGADTQYF. CDR3 nucleotides: TGCAGCGTTGAAGGCGGCAGGGGTGCAGATACGCAGTATTTT.

The J gene is TRBJ2-1, the V gene TRBV27; the match to TRBD2 covers 9 bases. V lost 5 bases and J lost 0; bases outside the gene matches: 2. CDR1 is MNHEY and CDR2 is SMNVEV in the germline V gene (reference sequence). CDR3 length equals 15 residues. The CDR3 DNA is TGTGCCAGCAGTATTAGCGGGAGCTCCTACAATGAGCAGTTCTTC. Residues: CASSISGSSYNEQFF.

V is TRBV27 and J is TRBJ2-6; the match to TRBD1 covers 8 bases. Germline-derived CDR1 and CDR2 are MNHEY and SMNVEV (reference sequence). The CDR3 totals 17 residues. The J segment lost 3 bases and the V segment lost 4 bases, leaving 8 bases of the junction unmatched. For the CDR3, the DNA is TGTGCCAGCAGTTCCCGACAGGGGTCGCATGGGGCCAACGTCCTGACTTTC. Translated: CASSSRQGSHGANVLTF.